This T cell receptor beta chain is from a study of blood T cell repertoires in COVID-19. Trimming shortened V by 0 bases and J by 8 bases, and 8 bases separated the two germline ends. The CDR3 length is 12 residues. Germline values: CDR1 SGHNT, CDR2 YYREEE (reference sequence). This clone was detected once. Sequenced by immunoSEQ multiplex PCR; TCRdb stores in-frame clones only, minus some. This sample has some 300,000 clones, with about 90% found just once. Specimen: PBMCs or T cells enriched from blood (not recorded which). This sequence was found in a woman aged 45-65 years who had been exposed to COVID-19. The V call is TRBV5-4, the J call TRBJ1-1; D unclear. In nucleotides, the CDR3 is TGTGCCAGCAGCTTGGAATCGGTGGAAGCTTTCTTT. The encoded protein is CASSLESVEAFF.